The rows below give T cell receptor beta chains drawn from one sample of a study of T cell changes during pregnancy in multiple sclerosis. Generated by immunoSEQ multiplex PCR, the TCRdb table keeps only in-frame clones and is missing some. The sample includes about 56,000 clones, around 87% of them seen just once. Sequencing was carried out using peripheral blood from another person, used as feeder cells. The receptors originated from a human donor whose cells served as feeder cells for cultures in a pregnancy study. CDR3s include the opening cysteine and the closing phenylalanine or tryptophan. The D gene is left open where the match is weak.

>TRBJ1-1|.|TRBV2|13
CASRKGRNTEAFF
>TRBJ2-3|TRBD2|TRBV28|14
CVSRLAGSTDTQYF
>TRBJ2-7|TRBD1|TRBV27|17
CASSPPGTGPSSYEQYF
>TRBJ2-6|.|TRBV7-3|15
CASSPGGSGANVLTF
>TRBJ1-6|.|TRBV28|16
CATRDRTASYNSPLHF
>TRBJ1-2|.|TRBV5-4|13
CASTTQGKGGYTF
>TRBJ1-1|.|TRBV7-2|17
CASSLANAGRMGTEAFF
>TRBJ2-1|.|TRBV27|21
CASSYPSRGYGSGSSYNEQFF
>TRBJ2-3|TRBD2|TRBV5-1|16
CASSLGTSGSTDTQYF
>TRBJ1-5|.|TRBV19|13
CASSLQGNQPQHF
>TRBJ2-1|TRBD2|TRBV2|18
CASPRGGEVAGKIDEQFF
>TRBJ1-1|.|TRBV6-1|14
CASSPTQENTEAFF
>TRBJ1-1|.|TRBV28|17
CASSSVRGAVVGTEAFF
>TRBJ1-6|.|TRBV7-8|14
CASSPGQYNSPLHF
>TRBJ1-1|.|TRBV15|15
CATSRVDRRGTEAFF
>TRBJ2-1|.|TRBV7-2|14
CASSLTGPGDEQFF
>TRBJ2-5|.|TRBV2|15
CASSEPGLLGETQYF
>TRBJ2-1|TRBD1|TRBV9|16
CASSAAGQGDYNEQFF
>TRBJ2-1|.|TRBV5-1|15
CASSLGLPSYNEQFF
>TRBJ1-1|TRBD1|TRBV10-2|12
CASRVLQGEAFF
>TRBJ2-5|.|TRBV5-1|14
CASSLVSSQETQYF
>TRBJ2-2|TRBD1|TRBV4-1|15
CASSRRTGNTGELFF
>TRBJ1-4|.|TRBV2|12
CASISTGEKLFF
>TRBJ1-2|.|TRBV19|14
CASSIGAGLDGYTF
>TRBJ1-3|.|TRBV28|14
CASSRWEPGNTIYF
>TRBJ1-1|TRBD1|TRBV7-6|14
CASSLGQGITEAFF
>TRBJ1-3|.|TRBV18|15
CASSPRQGDGNTIYF
>TRBJ2-1|.|TRBV29-1|14
CSVKRQVPYNEQFF